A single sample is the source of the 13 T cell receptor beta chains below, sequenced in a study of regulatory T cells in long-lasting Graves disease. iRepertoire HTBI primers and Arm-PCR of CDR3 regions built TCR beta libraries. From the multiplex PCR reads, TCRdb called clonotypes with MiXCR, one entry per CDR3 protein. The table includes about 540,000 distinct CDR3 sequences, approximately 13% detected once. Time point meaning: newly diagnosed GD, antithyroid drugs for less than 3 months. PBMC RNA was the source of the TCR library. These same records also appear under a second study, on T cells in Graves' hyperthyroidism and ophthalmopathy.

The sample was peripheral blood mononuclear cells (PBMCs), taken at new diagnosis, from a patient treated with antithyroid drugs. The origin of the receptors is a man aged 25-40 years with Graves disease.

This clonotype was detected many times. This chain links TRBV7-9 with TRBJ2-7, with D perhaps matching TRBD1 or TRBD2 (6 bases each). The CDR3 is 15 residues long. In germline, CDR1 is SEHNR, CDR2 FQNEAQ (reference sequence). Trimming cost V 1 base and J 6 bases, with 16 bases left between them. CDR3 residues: CASSLEGGGQGEQYF. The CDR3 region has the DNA TGTGCCAGCAGCTTAGAGGGGGGCGGCCAGGGCGAGCAGTACTTC.

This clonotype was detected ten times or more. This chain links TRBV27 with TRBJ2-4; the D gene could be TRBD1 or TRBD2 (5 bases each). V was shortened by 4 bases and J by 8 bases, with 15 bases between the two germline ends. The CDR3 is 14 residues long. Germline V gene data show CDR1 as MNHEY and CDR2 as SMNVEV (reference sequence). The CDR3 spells CASSYRGKKDIQYF. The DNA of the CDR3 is TGTGCCAGCAGTTACCGGGGCAAGAAGGACATTCAGTACTTC.

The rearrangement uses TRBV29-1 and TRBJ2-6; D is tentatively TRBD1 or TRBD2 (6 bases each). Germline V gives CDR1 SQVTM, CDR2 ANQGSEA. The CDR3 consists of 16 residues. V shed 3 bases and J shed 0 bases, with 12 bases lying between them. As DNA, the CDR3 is TGCAGCGTTGACGTCGGGGGCCTCTCTGGGGCCAACGTCCTGACTTTC. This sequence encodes CSVDVGGLSGANVLTF.

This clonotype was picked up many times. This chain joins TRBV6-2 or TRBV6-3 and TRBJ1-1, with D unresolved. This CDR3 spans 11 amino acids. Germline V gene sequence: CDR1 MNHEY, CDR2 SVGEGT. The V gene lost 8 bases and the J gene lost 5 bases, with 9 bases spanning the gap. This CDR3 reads CASARRTEAFF. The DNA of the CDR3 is TGTGCCAGCGCTCGAAGAACTGAAGCTTTCTTT.

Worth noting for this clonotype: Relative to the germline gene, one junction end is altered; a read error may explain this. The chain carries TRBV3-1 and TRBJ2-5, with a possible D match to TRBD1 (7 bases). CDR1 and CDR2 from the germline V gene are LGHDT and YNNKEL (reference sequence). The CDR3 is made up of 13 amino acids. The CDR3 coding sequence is TGTGCCAGCAGCCTATCAGGGGGGCTAGAAACTGGCTTC. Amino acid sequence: CASSLSGGLETGF.

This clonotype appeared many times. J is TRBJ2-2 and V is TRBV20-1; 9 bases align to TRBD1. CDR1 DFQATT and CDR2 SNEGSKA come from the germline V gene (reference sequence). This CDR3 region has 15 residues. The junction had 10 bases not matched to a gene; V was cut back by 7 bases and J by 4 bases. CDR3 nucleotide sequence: TGCAGTGTCCCCACCGGGACAGGGACCACCGGGGAGCTGTTTTTT. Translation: CSVPTGTGTTGELFF.

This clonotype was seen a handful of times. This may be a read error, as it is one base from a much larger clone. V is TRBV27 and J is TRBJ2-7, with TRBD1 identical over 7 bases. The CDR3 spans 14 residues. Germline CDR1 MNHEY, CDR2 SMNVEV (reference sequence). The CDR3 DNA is TGTGCCAGCAGTAGGGACAGATCTCTTGAAGAGCGGTACTTC. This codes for CASSRDRSLEERYF.

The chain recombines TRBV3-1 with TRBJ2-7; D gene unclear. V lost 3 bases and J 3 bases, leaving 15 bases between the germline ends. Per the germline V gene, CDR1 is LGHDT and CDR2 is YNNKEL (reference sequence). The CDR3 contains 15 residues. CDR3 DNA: TGTGCCAGCAGCCACTATCACAGTTGGGTCTACGAGCAGTACTTC. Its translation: CASSHYHSWVYEQYF.

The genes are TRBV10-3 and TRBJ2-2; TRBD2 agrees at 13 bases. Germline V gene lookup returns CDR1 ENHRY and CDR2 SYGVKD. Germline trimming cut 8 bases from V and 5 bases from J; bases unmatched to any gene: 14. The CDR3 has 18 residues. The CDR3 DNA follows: TGTGCCATCTCCGGAAGGACTAGCGGGAGCCCGCGGACCGGGGAGCTGTTTTTT. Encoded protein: CAISGRTSGSPRTGELFF.

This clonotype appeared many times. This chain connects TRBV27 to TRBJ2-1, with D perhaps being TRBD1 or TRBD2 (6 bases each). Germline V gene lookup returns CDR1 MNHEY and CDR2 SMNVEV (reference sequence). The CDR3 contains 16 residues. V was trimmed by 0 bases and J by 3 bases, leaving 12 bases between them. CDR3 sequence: CASSLSRGGSYNEQFF. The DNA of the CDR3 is TGTGCCAGCAGTTTATCACGAGGGGGGAGCTACAATGAGCAGTTCTTC.

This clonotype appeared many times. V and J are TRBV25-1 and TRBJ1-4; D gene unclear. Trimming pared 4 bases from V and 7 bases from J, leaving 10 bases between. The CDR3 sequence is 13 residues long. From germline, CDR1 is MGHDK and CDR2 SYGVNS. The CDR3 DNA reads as TGTGCCAGCAGTGTACCCGCGGGTGAAAAACTGTTTTTT. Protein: CASSVPAGEKLFF.

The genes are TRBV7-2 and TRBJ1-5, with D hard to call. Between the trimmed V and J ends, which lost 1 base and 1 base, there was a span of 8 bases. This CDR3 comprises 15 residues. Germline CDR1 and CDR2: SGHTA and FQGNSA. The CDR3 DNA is TGTGCCAGCAGCTTAGGGAGTGCGAGCAATCAGCCCCAGCATTTT. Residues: CASSLGSASNQPQHF.

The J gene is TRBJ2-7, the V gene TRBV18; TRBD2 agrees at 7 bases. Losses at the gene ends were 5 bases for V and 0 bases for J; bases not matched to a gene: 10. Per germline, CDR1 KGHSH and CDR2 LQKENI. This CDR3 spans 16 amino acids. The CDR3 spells CASSAILAGPSYEQYF. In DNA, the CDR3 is TGTGCCAGCTCAGCCATATTAGCGGGCCCCTCCTACGAGCAGTACTTC.